One and the same sample provided the 5 T cell receptor beta chains below, sequenced in a study of blood T cells in healthy people across ages. Using a J-beta primer mix together with a sample-barcoded 5' primer, a second PCR was run for roughly 7 to 12 cycles. TCRdb re-called the 5' RACE reads with MiXCR, one entry per CDR3 protein. This sample yields approximately 1,000,000 distinct CDR3 sequences, of which under 55% are seen a single time; around 18% belongs to the top ten. Sequenced: blood. The receptors were sampled from an older woman in good health.

The chain has TRBV28 and TRBJ2-7; D gene uncertain. CDR3 size: 13 residues. Germline CDR1 is MDHEN and CDR2 is SYDVKM. V lost 8 bases and J 7 bases, leaving 18 bases between the germline ends. CDR3 DNA sequence: TGTGCCAGCTCCGACGTCTCCTACAATGAGCAGTACTTC. Its protein product is CASSDVSYNEQYF.

This clonotype occurred a few times. This chain connects TRBV7-8 to TRBJ2-7, with 9 bases lining up with TRBD1. The germline CDR1 and CDR2 sequences are SGHVS and FQNEAQ. Losses at the gene ends were 1 base for V and 6 bases for J; bases not matched to a gene: 4. CDR3 size: 14 residues. The CDR3 spells CASSLGGQGSEQYF. CDR3 DNA sequence: TGTGCCAGCAGCTTAGGGGGACAGGGTTCCGAGCAGTACTTC.

This clonotype appeared a few times. The genes are TRBV20-1 and TRBJ2-7; TRBD1 agrees at 8 bases. The CDR3 contains 12 residues. V was clipped by 4 bases and J by 4 bases; unmatched bases: 3. Germline V gene sequence: CDR1 DFQATT, CDR2 SNEGSKA (reference sequence). The CDR3: CSATDRGYEQYF. In DNA, the CDR3 is TGCAGTGCTACCGACAGGGGATACGAGCAGTACTTC.

The chain carries TRBV3-1 and TRBJ2-4, with 9 bases matching TRBD1. The J call is in doubt because the DNA end fits TRBJ2-7 better. This CDR3 region has 16 residues. Germline CDR1 LGHDT, CDR2 YNNKEL (reference sequence). The CDR3 here is CASSQEFGQGLGEQYF. Written as DNA, the CDR3 is TGTGCCAGCAGCCAAGAGTTTGGACAGGGGCTCGGCGAGCAGTACTTC.

This clonotype came up a few times. The V gene is TRBV2, the J gene TRBJ2-5, with 13 nucleotides matching TRBD2. CDR1 is SNHLY, CDR2 FYNNEI, per germline. The CDR3 runs to 16 residues. V lost 4 bases to trimming and J lost 1 base; unmatched junction nucleotides: 3. CDR3 sequence: CASSVGLAGPQETQYF. CDR3 sequence (DNA): TGTGCCAGCAGTGTGGGACTAGCGGGGCCCCAAGAGACCCAGTACTTC.